Listed here are 25 T cell receptor beta chains from one sample, sequenced in a study of T-cell reconstitution after alpha-beta-depleted transplantation in children. A library of TCRbeta sequences, prepared with unique molecular identifiers, was generated. One entry per CDR3 protein results from TCRdb running MiXCR on the PCR reads. Of about 270,000 distinct CDR3 sequences listed, about 10% are singletons. This sample comprised PBMCs from the stem cell graft donor, obtained from the stem cell graft. The origin of the receptors is a human donor who donated a stem cell graft to a child with SCID.

Many counts were recorded for this clonotype. This sequence joins TRBV7-8 and TRBJ2-2; D possibly corresponds to TRBD2 (5 bases). CDR1 and CDR2 from the germline V gene are SGHVS and FQNEAQ. The CDR3 has 16 residues. V lost 6 bases to trimming and J lost 4 bases, with 18 bases between them. Here the CDR3 reads CASRLLGRATTGELFF. In nucleotides, the CDR3 is TGTGCCAGCAGACTATTGGGGAGAGCGACCACCGGGGAGCTGTTTTTT.

This clonotype was seen more than once but under ten times. This chain uses TRBV29-1 with TRBJ1-1; D gene unclear. The CDR3 is 12 amino acids. Germline V lookup: CDR1 SQVTM, CDR2 ANQGSEA. Trimming shortened V by 6 bases and J by 4 bases, and 12 bases separated the two germline ends. Here the CDR3 DNA reads TGCAGCGTCGGAGGGAGAGGCACTGAAGCTTTCTTT. It yields the protein CSVGGRGTEAFF.

This clonotype was counted only a few times. DNA of the CDR3: TGCGCCAGCAGCTTGGACCCAGCGTCGGGACAGATCTATGGCTACACCTTC. It specifies CASSLDPASGQIYGYTF. The chain joins TRBV5-1 to TRBJ1-2; 7 nucleotides align to TRBD1. Germline CDR1 is SGHRS and CDR2 is YFSETQ. With 0 bases clipped from V and 4 bases from J, the junction kept 12 bases outside the gene matches. The CDR3 runs to 17 residues.

This clonotype has only a few counts. The chain uses TRBV12-3 or TRBV12-4 and TRBJ2-4; 14 bases agree with TRBD2. CDR3 length: 18 residues. V shed 8 bases, J shed 0 bases, and the junction held 9 bases outside the gene matches. CDR3 protein: CASQLRLAGGLAKNIQYF. The CDR3, as DNA: TGTGCCAGCCAGTTACGACTAGCGGGGGGGCTAGCCAAAAACATTCAGTACTTC.

This clonotype was seen a handful of times. The chain couples TRBV7-6 to TRBJ2-2; maybe TRBD1 (6 bases). This CDR3 spans 12 amino acids. V lost 11 bases and J 1 base, leaving 8 bases between the germline ends. Germline loops: CDR1 SGHVS, CDR2 FNYEAQ. As DNA, the CDR3 is TGTGCCGTACAGGGGAACACCGGGGAGCTGTTTTTT. Its protein is CAVQGNTGELFF.

Note on this clonotype: A single base separates this from a much larger clone, so it may be a read error. The chain uses TRBV12-3 or TRBV12-4 and TRBJ1-2, with 8 nucleotides matching TRBD1. V trimming: 7 bases; J trimming: 0 bases; junction bases outside the gene matches: 10. The CDR3 runs to 16 residues. This chain's CDR3 is CASTGRDRTTNYGYTF. DNA for the CDR3: TGTGCCAGCACCGGCCGGGACAGGACGACTAACTATGGCTACACCTTC.

The chain employs TRBV4-1 and TRBJ1-2; maybe TRBD1 (6 bases). Trimming left V 3 bases short and J 7 bases short, with 12 bases between. Germline V gives CDR1 MGHRA, CDR2 YSYEKL. The CDR3 length is 13 residues. The CDR3 DNA reads TGCGCCAGCAGCCAGAACACAGGGATTGGCTACACCTTC. Protein: CASSQNTGIGYTF.

The chain joins TRBV20-1 to TRBJ2-3, with D maybe TRBD1 (6 bases). V was pared by 1 base and J by 5 bases, with 22 bases between. The CDR3 consists of 17 residues. Germline loops: CDR1 DFQATT, CDR2 SNEGSKA (reference sequence). This chain's CDR3 is CSARATTGKLPQDTQYF. As DNA, the CDR3 is TGCAGTGCTAGAGCTACTACAGGGAAACTCCCACAAGATACGCAGTATTTT.

The genes are TRBV13 and TRBJ1-4; no reliable D call. V lost 2 bases and J 1 base, leaving 5 bases between the germline ends. The germline V gene has CDR1 PRHDT and CDR2 FYEKMQ (reference sequence). The CDR3 extends over 14 amino acids. CDR3 coding DNA: TGTGCCAGCAGCTTACTGTTAACTAATGAAAAACTGTTTTTT. Amino acids: CASSLLLTNEKLFF.

This clonotype was found a few times. The genes are TRBV3-1 and TRBJ2-2, with a tentative D call TRBD1 (6 bases). The V end was cut by 0 bases, the J end by 4 bases, with 12 bases between. CDR1 and CDR2 from the germline V gene are LGHDT and YNNKEL (reference sequence). The CDR3 contains 16 residues. The DNA for the CDR3 is TGTGCCAGCAGCCAAGATGGAGCAGGGGCCACCGGGGAGCTGTTTTTT. Translating it yields CASSQDGAGATGELFF.

V is TRBV5-1 and J is TRBJ2-7; 7 nucleotides match TRBD2. J lost 0 bases, V lost 4 bases, and 7 bases had no gene match. The germline V gene encodes CDR1 SGHRS and CDR2 YFSETQ. This CDR3 has 15 amino acids. CDR3 bases: TGCGCCAGCAGCACAAACGGACTAGACTCCTACGAGCAGTACTTC. Amino acid sequence: CASSTNGLDSYEQYF.

This chain links TRBV7-9 with TRBJ2-7, with D maybe TRBD1 (5 bases). This CDR3 is 13 amino acids long. Germline V CDR1 and CDR2: SEHNR, FQNEAQ (reference sequence). V gave up 5 bases and J gave up 2 bases, with 10 bases separating them. CDR3 residues: CASSPTDPYEQYF. The CDR3 DNA follows: TGTGCCAGCAGCCCGACAGATCCCTACGAGCAGTACTTC.

This clonotype was detected a few times. The chain couples TRBV12-3 or TRBV12-4 to TRBJ2-3; 12 bases map to TRBD2. CDR3 length equals 17 residues. Trimming cost V 6 bases and J 5 bases; bases outside gene matches: 12. The CDR3 coding sequence is TGTGCCAGCAGCCTGACTCTAGCGGGGGGGCCCGTAGATACGCAGTATTTT. Protein product: CASSLTLAGGPVDTQYF.

The chain links TRBV20-1 to TRBJ1-5; the D is unclear. The CDR3 covers 14 residues. Looked up from germline, CDR1 is DFQATT and CDR2 is SNEGSKA (reference sequence). The ends were cut back, 0 bases at V and 3 bases at J, with 9 bases in the middle. CDR3 sequence: CSARDLTNNQPQHF. DNA of the CDR3: TGCAGTGCTAGAGATCTGACGAACAATCAGCCCCAGCATTTT.

This clonotype was observed a handful of times. This chain uses TRBV6-1 with TRBJ2-3; the D gene is possibly TRBD1 (5 bases). Germline V gene lookup returns CDR1 MNHNS and CDR2 SASEGT. Trimming removed 3 bases from V and 6 bases from J, with 16 bases in between. The CDR3 runs 15 residues. The CDR3 bases are TGTGCCAGCAGTGATCTCAGGGCTCCATCCGATACGCAGTATTTT. Translation gives CASSDLRAPSDTQYF.

The chain has TRBV2 and TRBJ1-2; weak D call: TRBD1 (6 bases). CDR1 and CDR2 from the germline V gene are SNHLY and FYNNEI. The CDR3 consists of 16 residues. Trimming left V 7 bases short and J 2 bases short, with 20 bases between. The CDR3 sequence: CASTPRQATMNYGYTF. The CDR3 nucleotides read TGTGCCAGCACCCCAAGACAGGCAACCATGAACTATGGCTACACCTTC. The variable domain in full, with the rest retrieved from reference TRBV2 and TRBJ1-2, is EPEVTQTPSHQVTQMGQEVILRCVPISNHLYFYWYRQILGQKVEFLVSFYNNEISEKSEIFDDQFSVERPDGSNFTLKIRSTKLEDSAMYFCASTPRQATMNYGYTFGSGTRLTVV.

This clonotype was seen ten or more times. V and J are TRBV20-1 and TRBJ2-5; TRBD2 is a possible D gene (6 bases). The CDR3 is 12 amino acids. Germline lookup yields CDR1 DFQATT and CDR2 SNEGSKA (reference sequence). The V and J ends lost 5 bases and 7 bases respectively, with 14 bases between them. CDR3 sequence (DNA): TGCAGTGCTCCCGGGGGACTGGCGACCCAGTACTTC. The encoded protein is CSAPGGLATQYF.

This chain links TRBV10-3 with TRBJ2-5; 7 positions agree with TRBD2. Germline lookup yields CDR1 ENHRY and CDR2 SYGVKD. The length of the CDR3 is 14 residues. The V gene end was trimmed by 2 bases and the J gene end by 2 bases; junction bases not matched to a gene: 2. DNA of the CDR3: TGTGCCATCAGTGAGGGCGGGGGACAAGAGACCCAGTACTTC. As protein: CAISEGGGQETQYF.

This clonotype was seen at least ten times. This chain connects TRBV9 to TRBJ2-1; D remains unclear. Trimming stripped 0 bases from V and 5 bases from J, with 3 bases between. The germline gives CDR1 SGDLS, CDR2 YYNGEE. The CDR3 extends over 12 amino acids. The CDR3 region is CASSVEDNEQFF. The CDR3 DNA follows: TGTGCCAGCAGCGTAGAGGACAATGAGCAGTTCTTC.

This clonotype was seen a few times. This rearrangement joins TRBV5-1 to TRBJ2-3, with D hard to call. V was pared by 2 bases and J by 2 bases, with 9 bases between. This CDR3 has 14 residues. Germline V gives CDR1 SGHRS, CDR2 YFSETQ. CDR3 nucleotides: TGCGCCAGCAGCTTAAACAGTCTCACAGATACGCAGTATTTT. The encoded protein is CASSLNSLTDTQYF.

In this sample, this clonotype turned up a few times. This chain uses TRBV10-3 with TRBJ1-5; no reliable D call. V was shortened by 5 bases and J by 4 bases, with 9 bases between the two germline ends. This CDR3 contains 13 residues. The germline CDR1 and CDR2 sequences are ENHRY and SYGVKD. As DNA, the CDR3 is TGTGCCATCAGTAAGGAGGAAAATCAGCCCCAGCATTTT. Translating it yields CAISKEENQPQHF.

In its sample, this clonotype was seen a few times. The V gene is TRBV5-1, the J gene TRBJ2-7; D tentatively reads TRBD1 or TRBD2 (6 bases each). The CDR3 contains 13 residues. Trimming removed 0 bases at V and 6 bases at J, with 10 bases between. Germline CDR1 reads SGHRS; CDR2 reads YFSETQ. The CDR3 nucleotides are TGCGCCAGCAGCTTGGGGGGGGCGTCCGAGCAGTACTTC. Protein sequence: CASSLGGASEQYF.

V and J are TRBV18 and TRBJ2-7, with D tentatively TRBD1 (6 bases). Germline V gives CDR1 KGHSH, CDR2 LQKENI. The CDR3 sequence is 17 residues long. V shed 3 bases and J shed 1 base, with 19 bases lying between them. The DNA for the CDR3 is TGTGCCAGCTCACCCAGGAATAACAGGGTAGTTTCCTACGAGCAGTACTTC. Translating it yields CASSPRNNRVVSYEQYF. Looking up the rest from reference TRBV18 and TRBJ2-7 gives the full variable domain: NAGVMQNPRHLVRRRGQEARLRCSPMKGHSHVYWYRQLPEEGLKFMVYLQKENIIDESGMPKERFSAEFPKEGPSILRIQQVVRGDSAAYFCASSPRNNRVVSYEQYFGPGTRLTVT.

The rearrangement joins TRBV28 to TRBJ2-2, with a weak D call TRBD2 (6 bases). CDR1 and CDR2 from the germline V gene are MDHEN and SYDVKM. The CDR3 has 14 amino acids. V gave up 5 bases and J gave up 7 bases, with 14 bases separating them. CDR3 DNA sequence: TGTGCCAGCAGTCGGACTGGGCGGGACGGGGAGCTGTTTTTT. This sequence encodes CASSRTGRDGELFF. The full variable domain, in which reference TRBV28 and TRBJ2-2 provide the parts outside the CDR3, is DVKVTQSSRYLVKRTGEKVFLECVQDMDHENMFWYRQDPGLGLRLIYFSYDVKMKEKGDIPEGYSVSREKKERFSLILESASTNQTSMYLCASSRTGRDGELFFGEGSRLTVL.

This clonotype has more than one count but fewer than ten. The rearrangement uses TRBV5-1 and TRBJ2-1; D unresolved. The CDR3 contains 15 residues. The germline V and J ends were trimmed by 3 bases and 1 base, with 11 bases remaining between them. CDR1 SGHRS and CDR2 YFSETQ come from the germline V gene. CDR3 protein: CASSSERPSYNEQFF. The CDR3 DNA reads TGCGCCAGCAGCTCCGAGAGACCTTCCTACAATGAGCAGTTCTTC.